The rows below give T cell receptor beta chains drawn from one sample of a study of siplizumab effects on memory and regulatory T cells. Sequenced by immunoSEQ multiplex PCR; TCRdb stores in-frame clones only, minus some. The sample shows 85,000 to 130,000 clones, roughly 92% of them seen only once. The sample consisted of Tregs sorted from blood. These TCRs come from a human donor in good health. Both conserved end residues are part of each CDR3. Rows give clone size only sometimes, using once, few, many, or a class for an expanded clone.

>.|TRBV7-6
CASSRSQEETQYF
>.|TRBV6-5
CASRQVPSNYGYTF
>.|TRBV10-1
CASSVGSVNEQFF
>.|TRBV11-3
CASGEERGQETQYF
>.|TRBV9
CASSVGTSGQETQYF
>.|TRBV29-1
CSVEDLGQGGPAFF
>.|TRBV7-3
CASSLISASTGELFF
>.|TRBV7-3
CASRSPGLNTEAFF
>.|TRBV14
CASSTASRGTEAFF
>.|TRBV5-1
CASSFQGHTGELFF
>.|TRBV5-1
CASSLDVPNSPLHF
>.|TRBV5-1
CASSRTGGPDTQYF
>.|TRBV5-5
CASSPGTGEETQYF
>.|TRBV25-1
CASSEAGSPEAFF
>.|TRBV5-1
CASSPLQGSNEKLFF
>.|TRBV6-1
CASSKGGTPNNEQFF
>.|TRBV5-4
CASSLVPSYFSNTGELFF
>.|TRBV30
CAWSVNRGGEAFF
>.|TRBV5-4
CASRAPGQGGSQYF
>once|TRBV5-6
CASSWDGYEQYF
>.|TRBV11-3
CASSLRDTGELFF
>.|TRBV5-6
CASSLVGVGTGELFF
>.|TRBV9
CASSVGGTGPSGNTIYF
>once|TRBV5-1
CASSLARGASSYEQYF
>.|TRBV11-3
CASSRGLAGVGEQFF
>.|TRBV29-1
CSVVDGLGYTF
>once|TRBV6-5
CASSPTSGSSYEQYF
>.|TRBV5-1
CASSSWASNTEAFF
>once|TRBV7-2
CASSLATSWTYNEQFF
>.|TRBV7-2
CASSLVGGENTEAFF
>.|TRBV21-1
CASSKGGEGAKNIQYF
>once|TRBV14
CASSRGGTIYF
>.|TRBV4-1
CASSLSDRAYGYTF
>.|TRBV7-9
CASSLALLVAPYTQYF
>.|TRBV6-5
CASSYSFLTGTGELFF
>once|TRBV13
CASSLRDGTDTQYF
>.|TRBV6-5
CASSQGLAGNEQFF
>.|TRBV30
CAWSRGNEQFF
>.|TRBV6-5
CASRLQGGYEQYF
>.|TRBV7-8
CASSLTLGNTIYF
>.|TRBV29-1
CSVLNRTSGTLKYREQYF
>once|TRBV5-1
CASSLGQGYNEQFF
>.|TRBV13
CASSSRTGRGEKLFF
>.|TRBV7-9
CASRTTGNTEAFF
>.|TRBV28
CASSPLQRDEQFF
>.|TRBV7-2
CASSKEGIVLTQYF
>.|TRBV2
CASSEVEGGRTDTQYF
>.|TRBV4-2
CASSQEASGGIYTDTQYF
>.|TRBV11-2
CASNLSGLPAGNQPQHF
>.|TRBV5-5
CASSFPRAGGETQYF
>.|TRBV5-6
CASSQQAPTDYGYTF
>.|TRBV6-6
CASTPSGGADTQYF
>.|TRBV4-2
CASGQQNTGELFF